This record looks at one T cell receptor (beta chain) sequence and its context. The sample originates from a study of cytomegalovirus exposure and HLA in healthy donors. A multiplex PCR was run with 60 Vbeta primers and 13 Jbeta primers. TCRdb's table, derived via immunoSEQ multiplex PCR, lists solely in-frame clones and lacks some. The table includes about 92,000 clones, approximately 70% detected once. The receptor comes from a man in his fifties or sixties in good health and CMV-seronegative. The sample was PBMCs.

The CDR3 DNA reads TGTGCCAGCAGTGACGTCAATTCACCCCTCCACTTT. Protein: CASSDVNSPLHF. This rearrangement joins TRBV2 to TRBJ1-6; D unclear. The V gene lost 3 bases and the J gene lost 7 bases, with 4 bases spanning the gap. Germline values: CDR1 SNHLY, CDR2 FYNNEI. The CDR3 runs to 12 residues.